Listed below are T cell receptor beta chains from one sample, sequenced in a study of blood T cell repertoires in COVID-19. This table comes from immunoSEQ multiplex PCR, and its TCRdb copy is limited to in-frame clones, with some not included. The table has 33,000 or so clones, 80% to 95% seen once. Sequenced: peripheral blood. The receptor set was obtained from a man aged 65 to 79 with active or convalescent COVID-19. The CDR3 runs from the conserved cysteine through the conserved F or W. The D gene is left open where the match is weak. For some rows the clone size is stated as once, few or many, or as a class when expanded; others skip it.

v_call: TRBV18; j_call: TRBJ1-1; clone_size: -; d_call: -; cdr3_aa: CASSLIRSDTEAFF; cdr3_nt: TGTGCCAGCTCCTTGATTCGGTCGGACACTGAAGCTTTCTTT
v_call: TRBV5-1; j_call: TRBJ2-7; clone_size: -; d_call: -; cdr3_aa: CASSSIPGSNSYEQYF; cdr3_nt: TGCGCCAGCAGCTCAATACCGGGATCCAACTCCTACGAGCAGTACTTC
v_call: TRBV4-1; j_call: TRBJ2-5; clone_size: -; d_call: -; cdr3_aa: CASSRQGQETQYF; cdr3_nt: TGCGCCAGCAGCCGTCAGGGTCAAGAGACCCAGTACTTC
v_call: TRBV19; j_call: TRBJ1-5; clone_size: -; d_call: -; cdr3_aa: CASSIDRDQPQHF; cdr3_nt: TGTGCCAGTAGTATAGATCGGGATCAGCCCCAGCATTTT
v_call: TRBV5-1; j_call: TRBJ2-1; clone_size: -; d_call: TRBD2; cdr3_aa: CASSLRTSGNYNEQFF; cdr3_nt: TGCGCCAGCAGCTTGCGTACTAGCGGGAACTACAATGAGCAGTTCTTC
v_call: TRBV18; j_call: TRBJ2-1; clone_size: few; d_call: TRBD2; cdr3_aa: CASSRLAGGEGFF; cdr3_nt: TGTGCCAGCTCACGACTAGCGGGAGGAGAGGGGTTCTTC
v_call: TRBV10-3; j_call: TRBJ1-1; clone_size: -; d_call: TRBD1; cdr3_aa: CAISMTGTLTEAFF; cdr3_nt: TGTGCCATCAGTATGACAGGGACTCTCACTGAAGCTTTCTTT
v_call: TRBV2; j_call: TRBJ1-1; clone_size: -; d_call: -; cdr3_aa: CASSVARESMSFF; cdr3_nt: TGTGCCAGCAGTGTGGCGAGGGAGTCGATGTCTTTCTTT
v_call: TRBV10-3; j_call: TRBJ2-1; clone_size: -; d_call: -; cdr3_aa: CAISVAGQRDNEQFF; cdr3_nt: TGTGCCATCAGTGTGGCAGGGCAAAGGGACAATGAGCAGTTCTTC
v_call: TRBV12-3/TRBV12-4; j_call: TRBJ1-4; clone_size: few; d_call: -; cdr3_aa: CASSRGNGEKLFF; cdr3_nt: TGTGCCAGCAGCCGGGGTAATGGTGAAAAACTGTTTTTT
v_call: TRBV28; j_call: TRBJ1-2; clone_size: -; d_call: -; cdr3_aa: CASSFPRGGVGNYGYTF; cdr3_nt: TGTGCCAGCAGTTTCCCCCGGGGGGGAGTGGGTAACTATGGCTACACCTTC
v_call: TRBV4-3; j_call: TRBJ1-2; clone_size: -; d_call: TRBD1; cdr3_aa: CASSPRDRGTYGYTF; cdr3_nt: TGCGCCAGCAGCCCCCGGGACAGGGGCACCTATGGCTACACCTTC
v_call: TRBV6-6; j_call: TRBJ1-1; clone_size: -; d_call: -; cdr3_aa: CASSLDTEGGKAFF; cdr3_nt: TGTGCCAGCAGTTTGGACACGGAGGGGGGGAAAGCTTTCTTT
v_call: TRBV24-1; j_call: TRBJ2-3; clone_size: -; d_call: -; cdr3_aa: CATSDKGEGYTQYF; cdr3_nt: TGTGCCACCAGTGATAAGGGGGAGGGGTATACGCAGTATTTT
v_call: TRBV5-6; j_call: TRBJ1-6; clone_size: -; d_call: TRBD1; cdr3_aa: CASSLTGDGSPLHF; cdr3_nt: TGTGCCAGCAGCTTGACAGGGGATGGCTCACCCCTCCACTTT
v_call: TRBV6-2/TRBV6-3; j_call: TRBJ1-1; clone_size: -; d_call: TRBD1; cdr3_aa: CASSLTGTNTEAFF; cdr3_nt: TGTGCCAGCAGTTTGACAGGGACGAACACTGAAGCTTTCTTT
v_call: TRBV9; j_call: TRBJ1-1; clone_size: once; d_call: TRBD1; cdr3_aa: CASSSRQGDSNTEAFF; cdr3_nt: TGTGCCAGCAGCTCCCGACAGGGCGATTCGAACACTGAAGCTTTCTTT
v_call: TRBV15; j_call: TRBJ2-4; clone_size: -; d_call: TRBD2; cdr3_aa: CATSSPSGAGGIIQYF; cdr3_nt: TGTGCCACCAGCAGTCCCTCGGGGGCGGGGGGCATCATTCAGTACTTC
v_call: TRBV19; j_call: TRBJ1-5; clone_size: -; d_call: -; cdr3_aa: CASSLGFNQPQHF; cdr3_nt: TGTGCCAGTAGTCTCGGTTTCAATCAGCCCCAGCATTTT
v_call: TRBV10-2; j_call: TRBJ1-2; clone_size: once; d_call: TRBD1; cdr3_aa: CASSEGQVIYGYTF; cdr3_nt: TGCGCCAGCAGTGAAGGACAGGTCATATATGGCTACACCTTC
v_call: TRBV10-3; j_call: TRBJ2-7; clone_size: -; d_call: TRBD1; cdr3_aa: CAVWDRDRGHEQYF; cdr3_nt: TGTGCCGTATGGGACCGGGACAGGGGGCACGAGCAGTACTTC
v_call: TRBV21-1; j_call: TRBJ2-2; clone_size: -; d_call: -; cdr3_aa: CASSRAPGENTGELFF; cdr3_nt: TGTGCCAGCAGCAGGGCCCCCGGGGAGAACACCGGGGAGCTGTTTTTT
v_call: TRBV9; j_call: TRBJ1-4; clone_size: -; d_call: TRBD1; cdr3_aa: CASSVGQGWEKLFF; cdr3_nt: TGTGCCAGCAGCGTGGGACAGGGTTGGGAAAAACTGTTTTTT
v_call: TRBV29-1; j_call: TRBJ1-4; clone_size: -; d_call: TRBD1; cdr3_aa: CSITGGIEKLFF; cdr3_nt: TGCAGCATTACAGGGGGGATTGAAAAACTGTTTTTT
v_call: TRBV29-1; j_call: TRBJ1-4; clone_size: medium-sized; d_call: TRBD1; cdr3_aa: CSVEGGDRAQKLFF; cdr3_nt: TGCAGCGTTGAAGGGGGGGACAGGGCCCAAAAACTGTTTTTT
v_call: TRBV7-3; j_call: TRBJ2-7; clone_size: -; d_call: TRBD2; cdr3_aa: CASSFGGEIVYEQYF; cdr3_nt: TGTGCCAGCAGCTTTGGGGGGGAAATTGTCTACGAGCAGTACTTC
v_call: TRBV18; j_call: TRBJ1-2; clone_size: -; d_call: TRBD1; cdr3_aa: CASSPAGQGYGYTF; cdr3_nt: TGTGCCAGCTCACCAGCGGGACAGGGGTATGGCTACACCTTC
v_call: TRBV28; j_call: TRBJ2-5; clone_size: -; d_call: TRBD1; cdr3_aa: CASRLPGQGVLETQYF; cdr3_nt: TGTGCCAGCAGGCTTCCGGGACAGGGCGTGTTAGAGACCCAGTACTTC
v_call: TRBV4-1; j_call: TRBJ1-2; clone_size: -; d_call: -; cdr3_aa: CASSQDEDTSWYTF; cdr3_nt: TGCGCCAGCAGCCAAGACGAGGACACCTCATGGTACACCTTC
v_call: TRBV7-9; j_call: TRBJ2-5; clone_size: -; d_call: TRBD2; cdr3_aa: CASSPGTSGEETQYF; cdr3_nt: TGTGCCAGCAGCCCAGGGACTAGCGGGGAAGAGACCCAGTACTTC
v_call: TRBV7-9; j_call: TRBJ1-1; clone_size: -; d_call: -; cdr3_aa: CASSFSGIEAFF; cdr3_nt: TGTGCCAGCAGCTTTTCCGGGATTGAAGCTTTCTTT
v_call: TRBV7-8; j_call: TRBJ1-1; clone_size: -; d_call: -; cdr3_aa: CASSLVELDTEAFF; cdr3_nt: TGTGCCAGCAGCTTAGTCGAGCTGGACACTGAAGCTTTCTTT
v_call: TRBV18; j_call: TRBJ2-4; clone_size: -; d_call: TRBD2; cdr3_aa: CASSPVRGLAENIQYF; cdr3_nt: TGTGCCAGCTCACCAGTCCGGGGACTAGCGGAAAACATTCAGTACTTC
v_call: TRBV2; j_call: TRBJ1-5; clone_size: once; d_call: TRBD1; cdr3_aa: CASSETGGEVQPQHF; cdr3_nt: TGTGCCAGCAGTGAAACAGGGGGCGAAGTCCAGCCCCAGCATTTT
v_call: TRBV7-9; j_call: TRBJ1-2; clone_size: -; d_call: -; cdr3_aa: CASSLEGSGYTF; cdr3_nt: TGTGCCAGCAGCTTAGAAGGGAGCGGCTACACCTTC
v_call: TRBV2; j_call: TRBJ1-6; clone_size: few; d_call: -; cdr3_aa: CASSGAGRKDSPLHF; cdr3_nt: TGTGCCAGCAGTGGTGCAGGGCGAAAGGATTCACCCCTCCACTTT
v_call: TRBV5-1; j_call: TRBJ2-5; clone_size: -; d_call: -; cdr3_aa: CASSLEGIRGETQYF; cdr3_nt: TGCGCCAGCAGCTTGGAAGGGATTCGGGGTGAGACCCAGTACTTC
v_call: TRBV20-1; j_call: TRBJ1-1; clone_size: -; d_call: TRBD1; cdr3_aa: CSASYRTGAEAFF; cdr3_nt: TGCAGTGCTAGTTATCGGACAGGGGCTGAAGCTTTCTTT
v_call: TRBV5-1; j_call: TRBJ1-1; clone_size: -; d_call: -; cdr3_aa: CASSLEDRNTEAFF; cdr3_nt: TGCGCCAGCAGCTTGGAGGACAGGAACACTGAAGCTTTCTTT
v_call: TRBV15; j_call: TRBJ2-1; clone_size: -; d_call: -; cdr3_aa: CATSYEQSLYNEQFF; cdr3_nt: TGTGCCACCAGCTACGAACAGTCGCTATACAATGAGCAGTTCTTC
v_call: TRBV6-2/TRBV6-3; j_call: TRBJ1-2; clone_size: -; d_call: -; cdr3_aa: CASSYLPVEAYGYTF; cdr3_nt: TGTGCCAGCAGTTACCTGCCGGTGGAGGCCTATGGCTACACCTTC
v_call: TRBV6-1; j_call: TRBJ1-1; clone_size: -; d_call: -; cdr3_aa: CASSEAVGMKTFF; cdr3_nt: TGTGCCAGCAGTGAAGCGGTCGGGATGAAGACTTTCTTT
v_call: TRBV7-8; j_call: TRBJ2-1; clone_size: -; d_call: TRBD2; cdr3_aa: CASSNAGGSHNEQFF; cdr3_nt: TGTGCCAGCAGCAATGCGGGGGGCTCCCACAATGAGCAGTTCTTC
v_call: TRBV5-5; j_call: TRBJ2-7; clone_size: -; d_call: TRBD2; cdr3_aa: CASSLAVTSGTDEQYF; cdr3_nt: TGTGCCAGCAGCTTGGCGGTGACTAGCGGTACGGACGAGCAGTACTTC
v_call: TRBV10-3; j_call: TRBJ1-1; clone_size: -; d_call: TRBD1; cdr3_aa: CAISESMGQGNTEAFF; cdr3_nt: TGTGCCATCAGTGAGTCAATGGGACAGGGTAACACTGAAGCTTTCTTT
v_call: TRBV9; j_call: TRBJ2-1; clone_size: -; d_call: -; cdr3_aa: CASSGGIGTVFF; cdr3_nt: TGTGCCAGCAGCGGGGGAATCGGGACTGTGTTCTTC
v_call: TRBV6-5; j_call: TRBJ1-1; clone_size: -; d_call: -; cdr3_aa: CASSYRGNTEAFF; cdr3_nt: TGTGCCAGCAGTTACCGCGGGAACACTGAAGCTTTCTTT
v_call: TRBV6-6; j_call: TRBJ1-1; clone_size: -; d_call: -; cdr3_aa: CASSPGQSDPNTEAFF; cdr3_nt: TGTGCCAGCAGCCCAGGACAGAGCGACCCGAACACTGAAGCTTTCTTT
v_call: TRBV6-2/TRBV6-3; j_call: TRBJ2-1; clone_size: once; d_call: TRBD2; cdr3_aa: CASSSPLGRGVYNEQFF; cdr3_nt: TGTGCCAGCAGTTCCCCCCTGGGGCGGGGGGTTTACAATGAGCAGTTCTTC
v_call: TRBV5-1; j_call: TRBJ1-2; clone_size: -; d_call: TRBD1; cdr3_aa: CASRGDRGGYTF; cdr3_nt: TGCGCCAGCAGAGGAGACAGGGGTGGCTACACCTTC
v_call: TRBV18; j_call: TRBJ2-7; clone_size: once; d_call: -; cdr3_aa: CASSPARGGVYEQYF; cdr3_nt: TGTGCCAGCTCACCAGCCAGGGGAGGGGTCTACGAGCAGTACTTC
v_call: TRBV19; j_call: TRBJ2-1; clone_size: once; d_call: -; cdr3_aa: CASSFSSSYNEQFF; cdr3_nt: TGTGCCAGTAGCTTCTCTAGTTCCTACAATGAGCAGTTCTTC